The clone carrying this T cell receptor (gamma chain) was seen at least ten times. Its antigen is undetermined. PBMCs from patients and controls supplied the genomic DNA for sequencing. These data are taken from a study of gamma delta lymphoproliferative disorders and STAT genes. Overall study: Delta-chain libraries followed the EuroClonality-NGS standard operating procedure.

Losses at the gene ends were 9 bases for V and 3 bases for J; bases not matched to a gene: 5. Germline values: CDR1 GITISATS, CDR2 ISYDGTV (reference sequence). The CDR3 is made up of 11 amino acids. Findings and caveats of the study: Gamma repertoires grouped patients separately from controls; delta repertoires showed no separation.

TCRdb re-called the multiplex PCR reads through CATT. Counted here are 1,500 to 2,000 gamma-chain clones, under 10% occurring once; the ten biggest clones make up 30% to 45%. The rearrangement joins TRGV9 to TRGJ1 or TRGJ2. TCRdb records no J gene; here it was assigned by comparing the DNA to germline. Sequencing was done on a sample of blood. The TCR was taken from a human donor in good health. The CDR3 coding sequence is TGTGCCTTGGGGGGTTATTATAAGAAACTCTTT. Amino acids: CALGGYYKKLF.